The TCR beta chain under discussion was sequenced for a study of T-cell memory formation after mild COVID-19. Study summary: Across donors, TCR clusters were largely donor specific.

Study results and caveats: A balance of CD4 and CD8 characterized clones contracting day 15 to 85, whereas later expanders leaned CD4+. Shrinking CD4+ clones were chiefly CM and EM; CD8+ ones were chiefly EMRA.

Constant-segment primers served in 5'RACE that generated TCR alpha and TCR beta cDNA libraries bearing sample barcodes and UMIs. TCRdb re-derived calls from the 5' RACE reads in MiXCR, one entry per CDR3 protein. The table shows hundreds of thousands of distinct CDR3 sequences, with roughly a sixth occurring only once. This clonotype was observed a few times. No antigen is known for it. Sample: PBMCs or a T cell subset sorted from them (not recorded which). The TCR comes from an adult woman who had mild COVID-19 (a few samples of this study predate the infection). Cell type and time point are not known.

The CDR3 DNA is TGTGCCACCAGTGATTTGATCGCAGGGGGAGATACGCAGTATTTT. This codes for CATSDLIAGGDTQYF. This chain joins TRBV24-1 and TRBJ2-3, with 7 bases matching TRBD1. This CDR3 comprises 15 residues. CDR1 and CDR2 from the germline V gene are KGHDR and SFDVKD. With V trimmed by 0 bases and J by 5 bases, 4 bases remained unmatched.